This T cell receptor beta chain appears in the sequencing data of a study of blood T cell repertoires in COVID-19. Study at large: The cDNA or gDNA used as material had been derived from T cells, B-cell-depleted T cells, or PBMCs.

This clone was recorded once. Method: immunoSEQ multiplex PCR; TCRdb's copy keeps in-frame clones and lacks some. The table has 250,000 to 350,000 clones, 70% to 85% seen once. The CDR3 contains 15 residues. Trimming cost V 4 bases and J 2 bases; bases outside gene matches: 8. The V gene's germline CDR1 is SGHRS and CDR2 YFSETQ. The rearrangement links TRBV5-1 to TRBJ1-2; 7 bases fit TRBD1. The TCR originated in a human donor with COVID-19, enrolled during active disease. The donor label of this sample is uncertain. The sample consisted of peripheral blood. The CDR3: CASSPSDRKNYGYTF. The CDR3 nucleotides are TGCGCCAGCAGCCCCTCGGACAGGAAGAACTATGGCTACACCTTC.